This T cell receptor beta chain was sequenced during a study of OX40 agonist ivuxolimab in advanced cancers. The repertoire was sequenced with immunoSEQ multiplex PCR; TCRdb's copy has only in-frame clones and lacks some. Of more than 60,000 clones detected, approximately 78% appear once; the ten largest clones hold 4.5% to 6%. V shed 3 bases and J 5 bases; nucleotides not matched to a gene: 3. Looked up from germline, CDR1 is SGHRS and CDR2 is YFSETQ. This CDR3 region has 14 residues. The clonotype originates from an adult with an advanced solid tumor such as melanoma, head and neck, liver or kidney cancer. The rearrangement joins TRBV5-1 to TRBJ2-1, with TRBD2 matching over 9 bases. This sample comprised CD4+ or CD8+ T cells sorted from blood, obtained in a trial of the OX40 agonist ivuxolimab. CDR3 DNA: TGCGCCAGCAGCTATAGCGGGGGAGACAATGAGCAGTTCTTC. Translating it yields CASSYSGGDNEQFF. Full variable domain (missing parts from reference TRBV5-1 and TRBJ2-1): KAGVTQTPRYLIKTRGQQVTLSCSPISGHRSVSWYQQTPGQGLQFLFEYFSETQRNKGNFPGRFSGRQFSNSRSEMNVSTLELGDSALYLCASSYSGGDNEQFFGPGTRLTVL.